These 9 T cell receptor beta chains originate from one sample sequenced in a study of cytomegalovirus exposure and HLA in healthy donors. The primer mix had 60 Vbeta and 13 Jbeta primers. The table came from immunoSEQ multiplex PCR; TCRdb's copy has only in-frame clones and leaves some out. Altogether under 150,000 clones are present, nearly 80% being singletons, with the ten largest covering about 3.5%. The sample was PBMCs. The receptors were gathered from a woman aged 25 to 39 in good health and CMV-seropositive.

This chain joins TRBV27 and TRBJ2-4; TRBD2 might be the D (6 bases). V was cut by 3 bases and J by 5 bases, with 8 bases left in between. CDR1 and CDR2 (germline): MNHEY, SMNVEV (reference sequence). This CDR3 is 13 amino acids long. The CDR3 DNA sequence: TGTGCCAGCAGTTTGTGGGGGGAAAACATTCAGTACTTC. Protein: CASSLWGENIQYF.

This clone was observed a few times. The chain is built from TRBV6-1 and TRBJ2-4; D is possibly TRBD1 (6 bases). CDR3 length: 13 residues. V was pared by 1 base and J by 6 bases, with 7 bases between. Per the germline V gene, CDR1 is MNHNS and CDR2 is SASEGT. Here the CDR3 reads CASSEGRGNIQYF. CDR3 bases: TGTGCCAGCAGTGAAGGCAGGGGAAACATTCAGTACTTC.

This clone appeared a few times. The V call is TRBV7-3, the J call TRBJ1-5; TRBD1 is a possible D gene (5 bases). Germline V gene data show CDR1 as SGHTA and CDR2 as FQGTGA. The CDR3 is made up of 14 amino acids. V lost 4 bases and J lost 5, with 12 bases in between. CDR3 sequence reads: CASSYTGYHQPQHF. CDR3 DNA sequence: TGTGCCAGCAGCTATACAGGCTACCATCAGCCCCAGCATTTT.

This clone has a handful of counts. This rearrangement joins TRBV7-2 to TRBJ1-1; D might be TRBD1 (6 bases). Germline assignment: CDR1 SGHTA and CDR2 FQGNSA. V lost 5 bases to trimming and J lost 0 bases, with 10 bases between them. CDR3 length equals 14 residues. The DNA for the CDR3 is TGTGCCAGCAGCCGGACAGCCTTGAACACTGAAGCTTTCTTT. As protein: CASSRTALNTEAFF.

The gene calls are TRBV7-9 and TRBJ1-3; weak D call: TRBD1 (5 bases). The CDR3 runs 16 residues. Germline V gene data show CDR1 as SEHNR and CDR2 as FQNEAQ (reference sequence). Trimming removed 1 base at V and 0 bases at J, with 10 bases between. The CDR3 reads CASSLVGVSSGNTIYF. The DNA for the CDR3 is TGTGCCAGCAGCTTAGTAGGGGTGAGCTCTGGAAACACCATATATTTT.

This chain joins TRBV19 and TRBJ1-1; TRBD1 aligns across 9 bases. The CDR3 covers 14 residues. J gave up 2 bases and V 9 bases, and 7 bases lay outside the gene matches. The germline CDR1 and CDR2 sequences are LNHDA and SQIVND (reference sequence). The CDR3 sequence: CASGDRVINTEAFF. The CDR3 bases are TGTGCCAGCGGGGACAGGGTAATAAACACTGAAGCTTTCTTT. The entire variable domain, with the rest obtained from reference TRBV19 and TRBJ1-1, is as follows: DGGITQSPKYLFRKEGQNVTLSCEQNLNHDAMYWYRQDPGQGLRLIYYSQIVNDFQKGDIAEGYSVSREKKESFPLTVTSAQKNPTAFYLCASGDRVINTEAFFGQGTRLTVV.

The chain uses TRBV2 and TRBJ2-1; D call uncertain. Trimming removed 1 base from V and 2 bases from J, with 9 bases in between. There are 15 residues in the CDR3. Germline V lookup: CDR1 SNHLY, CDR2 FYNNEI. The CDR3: CASSEGSSTYNEQFF. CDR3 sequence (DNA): TGTGCCAGCAGTGAAGGTAGCAGTACCTACAATGAGCAGTTCTTC.

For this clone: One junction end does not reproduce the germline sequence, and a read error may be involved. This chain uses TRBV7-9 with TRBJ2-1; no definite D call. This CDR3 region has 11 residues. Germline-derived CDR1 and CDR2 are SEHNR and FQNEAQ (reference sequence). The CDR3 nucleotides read TGTTCCAGCAGCTTAGCATGGCAGCAGTTCTTC. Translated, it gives CSSSLAWQQFF.

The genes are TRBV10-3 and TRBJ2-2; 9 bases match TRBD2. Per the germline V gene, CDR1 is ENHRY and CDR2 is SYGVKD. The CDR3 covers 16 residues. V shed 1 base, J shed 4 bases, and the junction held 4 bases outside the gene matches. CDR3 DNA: TGTGCCATCAGTGAGTTGACTAGCGGTCGCACCGGGGAGCTGTTTTTT. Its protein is CAISELTSGRTGELFF.